Listed below are T cell receptor beta chains from one sample, sequenced in a study of cytomegalovirus exposure and HLA in healthy donors. Profiling relied on immunoSEQ multiplex PCR, and the TCRdb table lists in-frame clones only, not all of them. The data hold 200,000 to 250,000 clones, with 85% to 90% observed a single time. Sequences were obtained from PBMCs. All receptors derive from a human donor in good health. CDR3s include the opening cysteine and the closing phenylalanine or tryptophan. Each record gives: J gene, clone size, V gene, D gene, CDR3 DNA, CDR3 protein. A D gene is named only where the DNA matches it firmly. Not all rows give a size; the values are once, few, many and, for expanded clones, a class.

>TRBJ2-5|.|TRBV7-3|TRBD2
TGTGCCAGCAGCCCCGGGGAGGGTGCGACCCAGTACTTC
CASSPGEGATQYF
>TRBJ2-1|.|TRBV7-2|TRBD2
TGTGCCAGCAGCCCAGGGACTAGTCGCGACGATGAGCAGTTCTTC
CASSPGTSRDDEQFF
>TRBJ2-7|.|TRBV6-5|.
TGTGCCAGCAGTAGTAGCGCGAACTACGAGCAGTACTTC
CASSSSANYEQYF
>TRBJ2-7|.|TRBV21-1|.
TGTGCCAGCAGCAAGAGGGAGCAGTACTTC
CASSKREQYF
>TRBJ2-5|.|TRBV7-7|.
TGTGCTAGCAGCTTAGGCAGGCAGGAGACCCAGTACTTC
CASSLGRQETQYF
>TRBJ2-3|once|TRBV30|.
TGTGCCTGGAGTGTACCCCAGGGGAAAGGCACAGATACGCAGTATTTT
CAWSVPQGKGTDTQYF
>TRBJ2-7|.|TRBV11-3|TRBD1
TGTGCCAGCAGCCGGGACAGGGGCTACGAGCAGTACTTC
CASSRDRGYEQYF
>TRBJ1-1|few|TRBV28|.
TGTGCCAGCAGTAGGGACACTCGGGGCACTGAAGCTTTCTTT
CASSRDTRGTEAFF
>TRBJ1-2|.|TRBV2|TRBD1
TGTGCCAGCAGCGAGGACAGGGGGGACTATGGCTACACCTTC
CASSEDRGDYGYTF
>TRBJ2-7|few|TRBV7-8|TRBD2
TGTGCCAGCAGCCTAGGGCCTGTGCTCACTAGCGGGAGCTACGAGCAGTACTTC
CASSLGPVLTSGSYEQYF
>TRBJ2-1|.|TRBV7-8|.
TGTGCCAGCAGCTTAGAGTGGGGGGTGCCAGGGCAGTTCTTC
CASSLEWGVPGQFF
>TRBJ1-1|.|TRBV14|.
TGTGCCAGCAGCCCGCGGACATGGGGGAACACTGAAGCTTTCTTT
CASSPRTWGNTEAFF
>TRBJ1-2|few|TRBV4-1|.
TGCGCCAGCAGCCACATACACGTGAGGGGGAATAACTATGGCTACACCTTC
CASSHIHVRGNNYGYTF
>TRBJ2-1|.|TRBV9|TRBD2
TGTGCCAGCAGCCCCGTGGGAGGGCCGGGCAATGAGCAGTTCTTC
CASSPVGGPGNEQFF
>TRBJ1-1|few|TRBV7-9|.
TGTTCCAGCAGCTTAGGTTGGACAGCTGAAGCTTTCTTT
CSSSLGWTAEAFF
>TRBJ2-4|.|TRBV4-2|.
TGTGCCAGCAGCCAGGGAGCACTATTAGCCAAAAACATTCAGTACTTC
CASSQGALLAKNIQYF
>TRBJ1-5|.|TRBV2|TRBD1
TGTGCCAGCGCGGACAGGGGCAGGGTTAATCAGCCCCAGCATTTT
CASADRGRVNQPQHF
>TRBJ2-1|once|TRBV4-1|TRBD2
TGCGCCAGCCGCGCCGTTGGCGCGGGAGGCAATGAGCAGTTCTTC
CASRAVGAGGNEQFF
>TRBJ2-7|once|TRBV6-5|TRBD1
TGTGCCAGCAGTTACCAGGGGGCGATGGGGGAGCAGTACTTC
CASSYQGAMGEQYF
>TRBJ2-1|few|TRBV5-1|.
TGCGCCAGCAGCTTGGATACTGGGCTCAATGAGCAGTTCTTC
CASSLDTGLNEQFF
>TRBJ2-1|.|TRBV10-3|TRBD1
TGTGCCATCAGCCCGACAGGGCAGACTGAGCAGTTCTTC
CAISPTGQTEQFF
>TRBJ2-1|once|TRBV27|.
TGTGCCAGCAGTTTAAAGGCGGGTGGACCCAAGGTGCAGTTCTTC
CASSLKAGGPKVQFF
>TRBJ1-5|.|TRBV28|.
TGTGCCAGCAGCGCCCTCAGGACAGTCAATCAGCCCCAGCATTTT
CASSALRTVNQPQHF
>TRBJ2-7|once|TRBV9|.
TGTGCCAGCAGCGTAGACGGAGCTCCCTACGAGCAGTACTTC
CASSVDGAPYEQYF
>TRBJ2-7|.|TRBV7-9|.
TGTGCCAGCAGCTTAGTGGATACTATGTACGAGCAGTACTTC
CASSLVDTMYEQYF
>TRBJ1-5|.|TRBV19|.
TGTGCCGGAGGAACAGGGTACCGTCAGCCCCAGCATTTT
CAGGTGYRQPQHF
>TRBJ1-5|.|TRBV2|TRBD1
TGTGCCAGATCAAGACAGGGGGTCAATCAGCCCCAGCATTTT
CARSRQGVNQPQHF
>TRBJ2-1|.|TRBV19|TRBD2
TGTGCCAGTAGTGTAGGGACTAGCGGATACAATGAGCAGTTCTTC
CASSVGTSGYNEQFF
>TRBJ2-1|.|TRBV28|.
TGTGCCAGCAGTCGAAGCAGCCTGGAGGGCGGGGTTAAGGTGAATGAGCAGTTCTTC
CASSRSSLEGGVKVNEQFF
>TRBJ2-5|.|TRBV30|TRBD2
TGTGCCTGGAAACCCCCGGGGCTAGCGGGAATCCAAGAGACCCAGTACTTC
CAWKPPGLAGIQETQYF
>TRBJ1-2|.|TRBV6-5|TRBD1
TGTGCCAGCAGTTACTCAGACAGGGGCGGAGGCTACACCTTC
CASSYSDRGGGYTF
>TRBJ2-5|.|TRBV11-2|TRBD1
TGTGCCAGCAGGCGACTACAGGGGTTCCAAGAGACCCAGTACTTC
CASRRLQGFQETQYF
>TRBJ1-3|.|TRBV6-5|.
TGTGCCAGCAGTCGACAGTCCACTGGAAACACCATATATTTT
CASSRQSTGNTIYF
>TRBJ2-2|few|TRBV7-2|.
TGTGCCAGCAGCTTAAGACAGGGGAGGGCCGGGGAGCTGTTTTTT
CASSLRQGRAGELFF
>TRBJ2-7|.|TRBV30|TRBD2
TGTGCCTGGAGTCTAGCGGGAGATCTCGAGCAGTACTTC
CAWSLAGDLEQYF
>TRBJ2-7|.|TRBV5-1|.
TGCGCCAGCAGCGCGACACAGGTCTCCTACGAGCAGTACTTC
CASSATQVSYEQYF
>TRBJ2-7|.|TRBV4-3|.
TGCGCCAGCAGCCAAAATGCAGGGCGGGGTCTCGAGCAGTACTTC
CASSQNAGRGLEQYF
>TRBJ2-7|.|TRBV5-6|.
TGTGCCAGCAGCTTGGGCAGTCGTCTCCCCTACGAGCAGTACTTC
CASSLGSRLPYEQYF
>TRBJ2-5|few|TRBV4-3|.
TGCGCCAGCAGCCGATCCCCGACAGAGACCGAGACCCAGTACTTC
CASSRSPTETETQYF
>TRBJ2-7|few|TRBV27|TRBD2
TGTGCCAGCAGAGATACTAGCGGGAGGGCCTTCCACGAGCAGTACTTC
CASRDTSGRAFHEQYF
>TRBJ2-1|.|TRBV12-2|.
TGTGCAAGTCGCTCTAGGACTAGCGGGAGGCCTGTGAATGAGCAGTTCTTC
CASRSRTSGRPVNEQFF
>TRBJ2-5|.|TRBV19|.
TGTGCCAGTAGTATTGGTTCGGGGCAGGGGATAGAGACCCAGTACTTC
CASSIGSGQGIETQYF
>TRBJ1-2|.|TRBV5-1|TRBD1
TGCGCCAGCAGCCCGACAGGGGGATTTGGCTACACCTTC
CASSPTGGFGYTF
>TRBJ2-1|.|TRBV5-4|TRBD2
TGTGCCAGCAGCCCTACTAGCGGGGGCTACAATGAGCAGTTCTTC
CASSPTSGGYNEQFF
>TRBJ1-2|.|TRBV7-3|TRBD1
TGTGCCAGCAGCTTAGGGCAGGGGGGTAGCTATGGCTACACCTTC
CASSLGQGGSYGYTF
>TRBJ1-1|few|TRBV6-1|.
TGTGCCAGCAGTGAACATCGTAACAGGGAAGCTTTCTTT
CASSEHRNREAFF
>TRBJ2-1|.|TRBV13|TRBD2
TGTGCCAGCAGCTCTAGGACTAGCGGGATGTACAATGAGCAGTTCTTC
CASSSRTSGMYNEQFF
>TRBJ2-5|.|TRBV7-9|TRBD2
TGTGCCAGCAGCACGGGACTAGGAGTCCAAGAGACCCAGTACTTC
CASSTGLGVQETQYF
>TRBJ2-7|.|TRBV27|.
TGTGCCAGCACCGGGGTTAACTACGAGCAGTACTTC
CASTGVNYEQYF
>TRBJ2-3|.|TRBV2|.
TGTGCCAGCAGTTACGGGTTAGGGGGCACAGATACGCAGTATTTT
CASSYGLGGTDTQYF
>TRBJ2-3|once|TRBV28|.
TGTGCCAGCAGTTTAAGGCTAGCGTCCCCGGATACGCAGTATTTT
CASSLRLASPDTQYF
>TRBJ1-1|.|TRBV4-3|.
TGCACCAGCAGCCGGGGACTTGGAGGGGCTGAAGCTTTCTTT
CTSSRGLGGAEAFF
>TRBJ2-7|.|TRBV28|.
TGTGCCAGCAGCGCGGAATTCGGACAGCGGTACTACGAGCAGTACTTC
CASSAEFGQRYYEQYF
>TRBJ2-7|.|TRBV9|TRBD2
TGTGCCAGCAGCGTAGCGGGCGGGAGGTTCGGCGAGCAGTACTTC
CASSVAGGRFGEQYF
>TRBJ1-1|.|TRBV29-1|TRBD1
TGCAGCGTTGAATCCAGGGGGGCAACGCCTTTGAACACTGAAGCTTTCTTT
CSVESRGATPLNTEAFF